Given below is one T cell receptor (beta chain) in context. At one end the junction does not follow the germline gene, possibly because of a read error. Germline V gene sequence: CDR1 MNHEY, CDR2 SVGAGI. This CDR3 is built from 14 residues. This entry belongs to a study of blood T cells in healthy people across ages. The second PCR ran about 6 to 12 cycles with a sample-barcoded 5' primer and J-beta primers. MiXCR, run by TCRdb on the 5' RACE reads, gives a single entry per CDR3 protein. The sample comprises approximately 810,000 distinct CDR3 sequences, 25% to 35% of which are singletons, and approximately 15% rests with the top ten.

This chain links TRBV6-5 with TRBJ2-2; possibly TRBD2 for D (6 bases). Sequencing input: blood. This TCR derives from an elderly woman in good health. This chain's CDR3 is CASGRQGRAGELFF. CDR3 sequence (DNA): TGTGCCAGCGGGAGGCAGGGTAGAGCCGGCGAGCTGTTTTTT.